The clone carrying this T cell receptor (beta chain) was seen once. As yet, its antigen is unknown. At one end, the junction sequence differs from germline, possibly due to a read error. The data stem from a study of CD8 T cells in ankylosing spondylitis. MiXCR, applied by TCRdb to the 5' RACE reads, yields one record per CDR3 protein. The data contain about 800,000 distinct CDR3 sequences, 12% of them singletons. General study findings and limits: Within ankylosing spondylitis blood, a TCR beta motif made up of seven or eight highly homologous variants appeared to be characteristic. As reported, disease-linked clones showed significant enrichment in matched ankylosing spondylitis synovial fluid. Existing reports had already noted some motif variants in reactive arthritis synovial fluid and blood.

This CDR3 comprises 13 residues. The germline V gene has CDR1 SGHDT and CDR2 YYEEEE. V usage is TRBV5-6 and J usage is TRBJ2-7, with D possibly TRBD2 on 6 matching bases. The sample consisted of blood, either unsorted or a sorted T cell fraction (not recorded which). The TCR originated in a male donor with ankylosing spondylitis. In DNA form, the CDR3 reads TGTGCCATCAGCCCGGGGGACCTCTACGAGCAGTACTTC. It codes for CAISPGDLYEQYF.